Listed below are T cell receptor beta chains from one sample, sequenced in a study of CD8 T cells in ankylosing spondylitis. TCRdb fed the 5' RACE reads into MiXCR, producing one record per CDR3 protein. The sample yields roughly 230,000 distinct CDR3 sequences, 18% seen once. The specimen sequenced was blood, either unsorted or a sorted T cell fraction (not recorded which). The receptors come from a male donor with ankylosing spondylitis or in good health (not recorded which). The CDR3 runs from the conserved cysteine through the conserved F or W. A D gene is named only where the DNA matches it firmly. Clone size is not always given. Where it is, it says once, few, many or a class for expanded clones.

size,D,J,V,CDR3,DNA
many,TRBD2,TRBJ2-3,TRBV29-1,CSVVLAEAFEDTQYF,TGCAGCGTTGTCCTAGCGGAGGCTTTCGAGGATACGCAGTATTTT
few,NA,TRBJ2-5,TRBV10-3,CAISDPLTVQETQYF,TGTGCCATCAGTGATCCTCTAACGGTACAAGAGACCCAGTACTTC
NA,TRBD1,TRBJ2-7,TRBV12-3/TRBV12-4,CASTSPPGQSYEQYF,TGTGCCAGCACCTCTCCACCGGGACAGTCCTACGAGCAGTACTTC
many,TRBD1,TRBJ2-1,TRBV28,CASRPSGTGFVTENEQFF,TGTGCCAGCAGACCCTCCGGGACAGGGTTTGTAACCGAGAATGAGCAGTTCTTC
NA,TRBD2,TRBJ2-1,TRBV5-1,CASSLWLAGSSYNEQFF,TGCGCCAGCAGCTTGTGGCTAGCGGGCAGCTCCTACAATGAGCAGTTCTTC
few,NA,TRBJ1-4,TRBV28,CASSLLQGEKLFF,TGTGCCAGCAGTTTATTACAGGGTGAAAAACTGTTTTTT
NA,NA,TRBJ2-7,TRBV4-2,CASSQESPLTVYEQYF,TGTGCCAGCAGCCAAGAATCTCCCCTCACGGTTTACGAGCAGTACTTC
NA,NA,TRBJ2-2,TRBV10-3,CAIRPDSRGDTGELFF,TGTGCCATCAGGCCCGACTCCCGAGGGGACACCGGGGAGCTGTTTTTT
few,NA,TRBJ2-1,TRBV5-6,CASRRGQNNEQFF,TGTGCCAGCAGGCGCGGGCAGAACAATGAGCAGTTCTTC
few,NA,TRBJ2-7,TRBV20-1,CSATMGGTSYEQYF,TGCAGTGCCACGATGGGGGGCACCTCCTACGAGCAGTACTTC
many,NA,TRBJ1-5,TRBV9,CASSARPGQDQPQHF,TGTGCCAGCAGCGCGCGACCGGGTCAGGATCAGCCCCAGCATTTT
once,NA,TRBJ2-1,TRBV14,CASSRPASYEQFF,TGTGCCAGCAGCCGACCCGCAAGCTATGAGCAGTTCTTC
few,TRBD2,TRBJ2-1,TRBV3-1,CASSPGLAGDEEQFF,TGTGCCAGCAGCCCCGGACTAGCGGGAGACGAGGAGCAGTTCTTC
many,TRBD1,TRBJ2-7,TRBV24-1,CATSENKGTGWNYEQYF,TGTGCCACCAGTGAAAATAAGGGGACAGGGTGGAACTACGAGCAGTACTTC
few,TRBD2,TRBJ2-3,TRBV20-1,CSAREGTSGYTDTQYF,TGCAGTGCTAGAGAGGGTACTAGCGGGTACACAGATACGCAGTATTTT
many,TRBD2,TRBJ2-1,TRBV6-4,CASSDLSRGREGSSYNEQFF,TGTGCCAGCAGTGACCTCTCTCGAGGGCGGGAGGGGAGCTCCTACAATGAGCAGTTCTTC
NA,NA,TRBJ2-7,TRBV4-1,CASSHGGGANYEQYF,TGCGCCAGCAGCCATGGGGGGGGGGCAAACTACGAGCAGTACTTC